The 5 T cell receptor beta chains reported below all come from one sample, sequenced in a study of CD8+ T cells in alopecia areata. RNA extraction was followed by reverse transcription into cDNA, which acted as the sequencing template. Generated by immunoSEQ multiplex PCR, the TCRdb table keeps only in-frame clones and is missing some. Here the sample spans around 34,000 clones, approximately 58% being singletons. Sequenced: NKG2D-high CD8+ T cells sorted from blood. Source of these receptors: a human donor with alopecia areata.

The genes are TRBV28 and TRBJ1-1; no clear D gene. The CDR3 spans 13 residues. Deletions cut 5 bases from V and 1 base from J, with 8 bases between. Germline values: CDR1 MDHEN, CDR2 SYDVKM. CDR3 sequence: CASSQLKNTEAFF. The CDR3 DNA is TGTGCCAGCAGTCAACTGAAGAACACTGAAGCTTTCTTT.

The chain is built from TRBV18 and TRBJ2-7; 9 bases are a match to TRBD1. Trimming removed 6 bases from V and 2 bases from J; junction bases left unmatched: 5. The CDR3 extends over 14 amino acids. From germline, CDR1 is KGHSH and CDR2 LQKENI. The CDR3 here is CASSPGTGTYEQYF. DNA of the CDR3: TGTGCCAGCTCTCCCGGGACAGGGACCTACGAGCAGTACTTC.

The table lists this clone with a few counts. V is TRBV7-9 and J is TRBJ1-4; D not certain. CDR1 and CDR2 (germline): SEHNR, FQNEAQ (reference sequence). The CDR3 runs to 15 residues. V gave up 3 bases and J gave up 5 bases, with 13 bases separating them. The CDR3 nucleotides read TGTGCCAGCAGCTTGTTGGAGGAGGCGAATGAAAAACTGTTTTTT. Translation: CASSLLEEANEKLFF.

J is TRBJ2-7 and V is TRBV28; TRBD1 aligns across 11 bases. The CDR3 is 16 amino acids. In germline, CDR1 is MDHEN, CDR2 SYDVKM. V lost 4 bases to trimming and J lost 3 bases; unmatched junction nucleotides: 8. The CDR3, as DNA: TGTGCCAGCAGTTCAATAAGGGACAGGGGGATCTACGAGCAGTACTTC. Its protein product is CASSSIRDRGIYEQYF.

The CDR3 spells CASQLPGEERPQHF. The DNA of the CDR3 is TGTGCCAGCCAGTTGCCAGGGGAAGAGAGGCCCCAGCATTTT. The J gene is TRBJ1-5, the V gene TRBV6-6; possibly TRBD1 for D (6 bases). Trimming left V 8 bases short and J 9 bases short, with 20 bases between. From germline, CDR1 is MNHNY and CDR2 SVGAGI (reference sequence). The CDR3 is 14 residues long.